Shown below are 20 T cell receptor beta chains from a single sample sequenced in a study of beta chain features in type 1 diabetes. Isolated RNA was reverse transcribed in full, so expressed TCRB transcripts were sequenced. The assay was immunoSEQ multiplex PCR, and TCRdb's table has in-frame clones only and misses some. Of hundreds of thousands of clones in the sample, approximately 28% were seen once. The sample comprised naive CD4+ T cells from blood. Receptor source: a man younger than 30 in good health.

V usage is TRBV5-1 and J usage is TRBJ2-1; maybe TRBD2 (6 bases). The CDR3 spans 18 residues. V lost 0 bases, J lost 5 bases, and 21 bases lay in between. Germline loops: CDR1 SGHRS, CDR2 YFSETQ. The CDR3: CASSLVIGGLGLDNEQFF. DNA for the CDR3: TGCGCCAGCAGCTTGGTAATCGGCGGCCTGGGACTTGACAATGAGCAGTTCTTC.

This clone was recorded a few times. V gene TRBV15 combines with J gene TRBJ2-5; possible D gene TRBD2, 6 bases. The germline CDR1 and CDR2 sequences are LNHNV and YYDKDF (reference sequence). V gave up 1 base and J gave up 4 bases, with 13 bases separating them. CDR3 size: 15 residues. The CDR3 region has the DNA TGTGCCACCAGCAGAGGACCCGGGAGTGGAGAGACCCAGTACTTC. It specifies CATSRGPGSGETQYF. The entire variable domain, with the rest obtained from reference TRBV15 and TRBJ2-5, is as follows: DAMVIQNPRYQVTQFGKPVTLSCSQTLNHNVMYWYQQKSSQAPKLLFHYYDKDFNNEADTPDNFQSRRPNTSFCFLDIRSPGLGDTAMYLCATSRGPGSGETQYFGPGTRLLVL.

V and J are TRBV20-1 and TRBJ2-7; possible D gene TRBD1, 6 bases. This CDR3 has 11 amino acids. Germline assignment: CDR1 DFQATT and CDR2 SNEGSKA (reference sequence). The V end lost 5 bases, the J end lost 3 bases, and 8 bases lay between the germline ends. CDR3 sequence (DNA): TGCAGTGCTGGACAGAACTACGAGCAGTACTTC. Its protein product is CSAGQNYEQYF.

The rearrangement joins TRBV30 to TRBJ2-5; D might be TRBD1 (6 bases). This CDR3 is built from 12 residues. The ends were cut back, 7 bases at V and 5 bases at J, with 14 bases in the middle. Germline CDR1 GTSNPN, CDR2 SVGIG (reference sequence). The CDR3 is CAFSGAGETQYF. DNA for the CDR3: TGTGCCTTCTCAGGGGCCGGGGAGACCCAGTACTTC. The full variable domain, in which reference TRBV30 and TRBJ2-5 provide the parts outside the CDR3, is SQTIHQWPATLVQPVGSPLSLECTVEGTSNPNLYWYRQAAGRGLQLLFYSVGIGQISSEVPQNLSASRPQDRQFILSSKKLLLSDSGFYLCAFSGAGETQYFGPGTRLLVL.

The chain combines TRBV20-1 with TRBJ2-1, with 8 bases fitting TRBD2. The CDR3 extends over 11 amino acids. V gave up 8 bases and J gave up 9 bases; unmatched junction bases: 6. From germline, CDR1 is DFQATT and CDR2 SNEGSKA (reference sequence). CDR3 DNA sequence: TGCAGTACAGCGGGAGTAGGTGAGCAGTTCTTC. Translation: CSTAGVGEQFF.

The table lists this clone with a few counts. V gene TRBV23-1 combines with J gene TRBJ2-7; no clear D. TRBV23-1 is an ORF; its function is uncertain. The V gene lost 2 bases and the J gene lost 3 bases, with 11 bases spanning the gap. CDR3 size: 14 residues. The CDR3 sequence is CASSQISGFYEQYF. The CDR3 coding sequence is TGCGCCAGCAGTCAAATATCTGGGTTCTACGAGCAGTACTTC.

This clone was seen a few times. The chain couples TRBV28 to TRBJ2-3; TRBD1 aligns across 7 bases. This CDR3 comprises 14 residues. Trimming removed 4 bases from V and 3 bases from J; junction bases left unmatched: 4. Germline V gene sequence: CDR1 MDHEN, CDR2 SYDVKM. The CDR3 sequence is CASSYATGTDTQYF. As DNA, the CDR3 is TGTGCCAGCAGTTATGCGACAGGGACAGATACGCAGTATTTT.

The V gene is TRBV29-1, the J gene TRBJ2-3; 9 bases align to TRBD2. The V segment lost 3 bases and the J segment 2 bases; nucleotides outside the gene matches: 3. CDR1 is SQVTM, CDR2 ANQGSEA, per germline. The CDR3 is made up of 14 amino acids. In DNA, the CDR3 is TGCAGCGTTGATAGACTAGCGGACACAGATACGCAGTATTTT. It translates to CSVDRLADTDTQYF.

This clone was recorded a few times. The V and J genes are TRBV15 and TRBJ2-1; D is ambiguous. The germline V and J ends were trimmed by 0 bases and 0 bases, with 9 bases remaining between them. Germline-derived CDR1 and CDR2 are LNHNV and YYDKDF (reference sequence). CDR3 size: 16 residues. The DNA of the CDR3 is TGTGCCACCAGCAGAGATGGGCAGAGCTCCTACAATGAGCAGTTCTTC. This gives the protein CATSRDGQSSYNEQFF.

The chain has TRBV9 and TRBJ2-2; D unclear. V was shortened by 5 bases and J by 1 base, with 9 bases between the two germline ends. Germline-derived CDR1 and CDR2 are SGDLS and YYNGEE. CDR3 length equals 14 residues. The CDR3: CASRPMGNTGELFF. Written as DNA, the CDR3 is TGTGCCAGCAGACCCATGGGGAACACCGGGGAGCTGTTTTTT.

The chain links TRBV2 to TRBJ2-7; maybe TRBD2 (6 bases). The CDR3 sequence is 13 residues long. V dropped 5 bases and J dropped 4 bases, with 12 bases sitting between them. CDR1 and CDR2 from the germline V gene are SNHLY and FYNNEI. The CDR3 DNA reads TGTGCCAGCAGTAGCCTAGCGTCTTACGAGCAGTACTTC. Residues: CASSSLASYEQYF.

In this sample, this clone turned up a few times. The CDR3: CASSANQETQYF. The CDR3 DNA reads as TGTGCCAGCTCAGCCAACCAAGAGACCCAGTACTTC. J is TRBJ2-5 and V is TRBV18, with D uncertain. Trimming left V 5 bases short and J 0 bases short, with 4 bases between. Per the germline V gene, CDR1 is KGHSH and CDR2 is LQKENI. The length of the CDR3 is 12 residues.

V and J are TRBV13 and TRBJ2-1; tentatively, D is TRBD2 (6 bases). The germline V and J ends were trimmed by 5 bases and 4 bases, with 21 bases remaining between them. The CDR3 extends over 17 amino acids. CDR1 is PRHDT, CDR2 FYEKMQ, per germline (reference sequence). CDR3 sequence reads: CASSRVSGGEGYNEQFF. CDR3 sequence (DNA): TGTGCCAGCAGCCGCGTGTCAGGAGGGGAAGGATACAATGAGCAGTTCTTC. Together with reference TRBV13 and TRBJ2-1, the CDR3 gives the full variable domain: AAGVIQSPRHLIKEKRETATLKCYPIPRHDTVYWYQQGPGQDPQFLISFYEKMQSDKGSIPDRFSAQQFSDYHSELNMSSLELGDSALYFCASSRVSGGEGYNEQFFGPGTRLTVL.

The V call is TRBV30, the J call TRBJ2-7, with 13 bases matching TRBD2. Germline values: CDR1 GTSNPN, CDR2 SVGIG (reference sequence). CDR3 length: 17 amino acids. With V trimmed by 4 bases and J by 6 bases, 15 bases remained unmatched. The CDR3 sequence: CAWILLAGGTRGSEQYF. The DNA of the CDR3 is TGTGCCTGGATTTTACTAGCGGGAGGGACACGGGGCTCCGAGCAGTACTTC. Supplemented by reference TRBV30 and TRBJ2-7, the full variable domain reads SQTIHQWPATLVQPVGSPLSLECTVEGTSNPNLYWYRQAAGRGLQLLFYSVGIGQISSEVPQNLSASRPQDRQFILSSKKLLLSDSGFYLCAWILLAGGTRGSEQYFGPGTRLTVT.

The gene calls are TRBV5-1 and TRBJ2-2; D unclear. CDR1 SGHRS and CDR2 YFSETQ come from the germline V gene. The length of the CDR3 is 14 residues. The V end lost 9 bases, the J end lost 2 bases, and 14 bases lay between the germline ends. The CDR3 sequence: CATARLANTGELFF. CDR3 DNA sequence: TGCGCCACCGCGAGGCTGGCCAACACCGGGGAGCTGTTTTTT.

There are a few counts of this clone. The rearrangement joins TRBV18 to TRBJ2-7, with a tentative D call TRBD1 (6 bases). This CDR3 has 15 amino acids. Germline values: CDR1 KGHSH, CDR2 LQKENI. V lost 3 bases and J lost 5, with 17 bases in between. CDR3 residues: CASSPSGRQADEQYF. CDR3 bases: TGTGCCAGCTCACCCTCCGGACGACAGGCGGACGAGCAGTACTTC.

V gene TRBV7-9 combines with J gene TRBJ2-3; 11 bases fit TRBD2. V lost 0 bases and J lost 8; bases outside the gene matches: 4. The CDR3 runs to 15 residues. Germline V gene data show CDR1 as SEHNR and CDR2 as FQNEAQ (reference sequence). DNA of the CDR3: TGTGCCAGCAGCTTAGCTAGCGGGAGGGCCACTACGCAGTATTTT. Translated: CASSLASGRATTQYF.

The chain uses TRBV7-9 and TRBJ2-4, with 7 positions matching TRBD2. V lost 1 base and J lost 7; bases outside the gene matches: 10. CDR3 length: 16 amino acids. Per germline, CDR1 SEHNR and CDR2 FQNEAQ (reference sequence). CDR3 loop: CASSLVAGYPRNIQYF. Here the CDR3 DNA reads TGTGCCAGCAGCTTAGTAGCGGGCTACCCGAGGAACATTCAGTACTTC.

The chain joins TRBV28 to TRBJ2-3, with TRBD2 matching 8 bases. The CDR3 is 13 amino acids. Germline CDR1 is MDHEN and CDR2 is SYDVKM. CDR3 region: CASGVAGQDTQYF. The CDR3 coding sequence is TGTGCTTCAGGGGTAGCGGGGCAAGATACGCAGTATTTT.

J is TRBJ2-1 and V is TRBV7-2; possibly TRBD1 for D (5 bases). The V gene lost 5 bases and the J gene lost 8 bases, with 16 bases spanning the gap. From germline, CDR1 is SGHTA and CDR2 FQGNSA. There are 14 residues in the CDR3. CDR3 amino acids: CASSIWGPDDEQFF. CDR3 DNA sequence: TGTGCCAGCAGCATTTGGGGCCCCGACGATGAGCAGTTCTTC.